This T cell receptor beta chain was recovered during a study of PD-1 blockade in classical Hodgkin lymphoma. Notes on this clone: The target antigen is unknown.

The ends lost 0 bases at V and 5 bases at J; junction bases unmatched: 5. The CDR3 totals 17 residues. Per the germline V gene, CDR1 is SGHAT and CDR2 is FQNNGV. This table comes from immunoSEQ multiplex PCR, and its TCRdb copy is limited to in-frame clones, with some not included. The sample records approximately 20,000 clones, approximately 80% being singletons. As for time point: cycle 4 day 1 (C4D1), after 6 weeks of nivolumab. All patients relapsed after autologous stem cell transplantation, and brentuximab vedotin exposure varied. General study points: Newly diagnosed and completely responding patients shared comparable baseline diversity. CD4+ TCR diversity, unlike CD8+, climbed significantly by C4D1. Reports described newly diagnosed patients as having lower baseline TCR diversity than healthy donors. Nivolumab initiation under 1 year post-ASCT meant exclusion.

J is TRBJ2-5 and V is TRBV11-2; 14 nucleotides match TRBD2. The sample was peripheral blood mononuclear cells (PBMCs), taken before the fourth cycle of nivolumab. This TCR was sampled from a human donor with classical Hodgkin lymphoma. As DNA, the CDR3 is TGTGCCAGCAGCTTAGAGGGACTAGCGGGAGTTAGGGAGACCCAGTACTTC. It is translated as CASSLEGLAGVRETQYF.